Described below is a single TCR beta chain sequence and its context. Using immunoSEQ multiplex PCR, the repertoire was profiled, and TCRdb retains in-frame clones only, with some absent. The table records more than 110,000 clones, 70% to 80% of them present only once. The data originate from a study of blood T cell repertoires in COVID-19. Across the study: T cells, B-cell-depleted T cells, or PBMCs provided the cDNA or gDNA that served as material.

The ends lost 4 bases at V and 1 base at J; junction bases unmatched: 4. The CDR3 loop spans 14 amino acids. Germline loops: CDR1 SGHRS, CDR2 YFSETQ. Sequencing was performed on peripheral blood. This TCR was sampled from a woman of 80 years or more with active or convalescent COVID-19. The chain carries TRBV5-1 and TRBJ2-5; TRBD1 matches at 7 bases. CDR3 sequence reads: CASSAGTAQETQYF. In nucleotides, the CDR3 is TGCGCCAGCAGCGCCGGGACAGCCCAAGAGACCCAGTACTTC.